This T cell receptor (beta chain) stems from a study of PD-1 blockade in classical Hodgkin lymphoma. Study background: Every 2 weeks, patients got 3 mg/kg intravenous nivolumab.

Overall study findings and caveats: The study reported lower baseline TCR diversity in newly diagnosed patients than in healthy donors.

The CDR3 sequence is 14 residues long. The germline V gene encodes CDR1 SQVTM and CDR2 ANQGSEA. Trimming shortened V by 4 bases and J by 0 bases, and 13 bases separated the two germline ends. Time point indicated: cycle 4 day 1 (C4D1), after 6 weeks of nivolumab. Relapse after autologous stem cell transplantation occurred in every patient, and brentuximab vedotin exposure varied. Magnetic depletion of unwanted cells isolated CD4+ T cells from thawed PBMCs. With respect to this clone: Its matching antigen is unknown.

Using immunoSEQ multiplex PCR, the repertoire was profiled, and TCRdb retains in-frame clones only, with some absent. This table has more than 10,000 clones, 85% to 90% appearing once. This receptor was obtained from a human donor with classical Hodgkin lymphoma. The rearrangement links TRBV29-1 to TRBJ2-7, with D unresolved. Sequenced here: CD4+ T cells from blood, sampled before the fourth cycle of nivolumab. CDR3 sequence (DNA): TGCAGCGTTGCGGACCCCTGGGGCTCCTACGAGCAGTACTTC. This sequence encodes CSVADPWGSYEQYF.